This TCR beta chain was profiled in a study of cytomegalovirus exposure and HLA in healthy donors. The primer mix had 60 Vbeta and 13 Jbeta primers. Clones were sequenced by immunoSEQ multiplex PCR, and TCRdb holds only the in-frame ones, with some missing. The sample holds tens of thousands of clones, about 70% seen once. The length of the CDR3 is 11 residues. V was clipped by 5 bases and J by 5 bases, with 6 bases between them. CDR1 and CDR2 (germline): SGHAT, FQNNGV. Sampled while nominally healthy, donors likely had unrecorded immune exposures. Specimen: PBMCs. This sequence originates from a man aged 60-69 years in good health and CMV-seronegative. The chain recombines TRBV11-2 with TRBJ2-5, with D perhaps matching TRBD2 (6 bases). In DNA, the CDR3 is TGTGCCAGCAGCCGGGGGGAGACCCAGTACTTC. This codes for CASSRGETQYF.